This T cell receptor (beta chain) comes out of a study of blood T cell repertoires in COVID-19. Per germline, CDR1 LGHDT and CDR2 YNNKEL (reference sequence). Trimming pared 0 bases from V and 2 bases from J, leaving 13 bases between. The CDR3 spans 16 residues. TCRdb's copy holds only in-frame clones and misses some; the assay was immunoSEQ multiplex PCR. The sample has around 150,000 clones; about 83% are singletons. The receptor was isolated from a woman in her fifties or sixties with acute COVID-19. The chain employs TRBV3-1 (or the pseudogene TRBV3-2) and TRBJ1-2; D gene ambiguous. Sequenced sample: PBMCs or T cells enriched from blood (not recorded which). The CDR3 region has the DNA TGTGCCAGCAGCCAAGATTACCAACAGCCGAACTATGGCTACACCTTC. The encoded protein is CASSQDYQQPNYGYTF.